This TCR beta chain comes out of a study of cytomegalovirus exposure and HLA in healthy donors. Study-wide findings and caveats: In a later analysis, a missense DCLRE1C variant was linked to TCR beta V- and J-gene trimming. While the bulk of TCR sequences proved rare, some public TCRs turned up in many donors. Reports showed the classifier diagnosing cytomegalovirus status with high specificity and sensitivity. Association with HLA alleles at 0.05 false discovery rate was found for roughly 17,000 TCR beta sequences in a later analysis.

The V gene's germline CDR1 is SGHRS and CDR2 YFSETQ. The CDR3 has 15 residues. V was trimmed by 4 bases and J by 2 bases, leaving 14 bases between them. To note about this clone: The target antigen is unknown.

Primers included in the PCR were 60 Vbeta and 13 Jbeta primers. The repertoire was sequenced with immunoSEQ multiplex PCR; TCRdb's copy has only in-frame clones and lacks some. The sample lists roughly 120,000 clones; 75% to 85% were seen once. This clonotype was sampled from a man in his thirties or forties in good health and CMV-seronegative. The gene calls are TRBV5-1 and TRBJ2-3; the D gene is possibly TRBD2 (5 bases). Sequenced: PBMCs. The chain's CDR3 is CASSDGVGSTDTQYF. CDR3 coding DNA: TGCGCCAGCAGCGACGGGGTAGGGTCCACAGATACGCAGTATTTT.